This TCR beta chain was sequenced for a study of blood T cell repertoires in COVID-19. Original methodology: By means of reference gene primer amplification, nucleated cell counts were estimated. Libraries were prepared by immunoSEQ multiplex PCR; TCRdb keeps only in-frame clonotypes and omits some of them. V, J and clone size reflect that table, while D and trimming were determined from the DNA. The repertoire has roughly 180,000 clones, about 85% of them found once; the top ten carry less than 6.5%. The CDR3 has 14 residues. V lost 3 bases to trimming and J lost 3 bases; unmatched junction nucleotides: 2. Germline loops: CDR1 KGHSH, CDR2 LQKENI.

The V gene is TRBV18, the J gene TRBJ2-5; 9 nucleotides match TRBD2. The clonotype was recovered from a woman in her fifties or sixties with COVID-19, enrolled during active disease. What was sequenced was peripheral blood. The CDR3 here is CASSPRLAEETQYF. The CDR3 coding sequence is TGTGCCAGCTCACCGAGACTAGCGGAAGAGACCCAGTACTTC.